This T cell receptor (beta chain) came from a study of PD-1 blockade in classical Hodgkin lymphoma. Turning to this clone: Its antigen is undetermined.

Whole-study findings and limits: Patients newly diagnosed and complete responders had comparable baseline diversity. The authors have not defined what causes the repertoire differences, possibly disease activity or prior therapy.

CDR3 length: 17 amino acids. Germline assignment: CDR1 SGHRS and CDR2 YFSETQ. Losses at the gene ends were 2 bases for V and 4 bases for J; bases not matched to a gene: 5. Sequenced by immunoSEQ multiplex PCR; TCRdb stores in-frame clones only, minus some. The sample holds just under 100,000 clones, 65% to 85% seen once. Each patient's relapse followed autologous stem cell transplantation, and brentuximab vedotin exposure varied. The chain employs TRBV5-1 and TRBJ2-3, with 15 bases aligning to TRBD2. The TCR originated in a human donor with classical Hodgkin lymphoma. The source material was peripheral blood mononuclear cells (PBMCs), sampled at baseline. For the CDR3, the DNA is TGCGCCAGCAGCTTCCCCCGGACTAGCGGGAGGGCAGATACGCAGTATTTT. Amino acid sequence: CASSFPRTSGRADTQYF.